Presented here are 18 T cell receptor beta chains from one specimen sequenced in a study of blood T cell repertoires in COVID-19. TCRdb's copy holds only in-frame clones and misses some; the assay was immunoSEQ multiplex PCR. The sample lists fewer than 300,000 clones; roughly 80% were seen once. The sequenced sample consisted of peripheral blood. The receptors were gathered from a human donor with COVID-19, enrolled during active disease. The donor label of this sample is uncertain.

The genes are TRBV10-3 and TRBJ1-1; TRBD1 matches at 8 bases. Germline V gene lookup returns CDR1 ENHRY and CDR2 SYGVKD. The V segment lost 6 bases and the J segment 7 bases; nucleotides outside the gene matches: 7. The CDR3 loop spans 13 amino acids. DNA for the CDR3: TGTGCCATCAGGGACAGGGACTGGGATGAAGCTTTCTTT. Translating it yields CAIRDRDWDEAFF.

V gene TRBV28 combines with J gene TRBJ1-2, with D perhaps matching TRBD1 (5 bases). This CDR3 is built from 15 residues. With 2 bases removed from V and 5 bases from J, the gap between germline ends came to 15 bases. Germline lookup yields CDR1 MDHEN and CDR2 SYDVKM. The CDR3 region has the DNA TGTGCCAGCAGTTTAGTTTATGACAGCCTTTATGGCTACACCTTC. Its translation: CASSLVYDSLYGYTF.

CDR3 nucleotide sequence: TGTGCCAGCAGCCCCCATCCATCGGTGAACACTGAAGCTTTCTTT. Its protein is CASSPHPSVNTEAFF. The gene calls are TRBV9 and TRBJ1-1; no clear D gene. CDR1 is SGDLS, CDR2 YYNGEE, per germline. V was pared by 4 bases and J by 0 bases, with 13 bases between. This CDR3 is 15 amino acids long.

V is TRBV11-3 and J is TRBJ1-1, with TRBD1 identical over 8 bases. The CDR3 is 15 amino acids. The V gene's germline CDR1 is SGHNT and CDR2 YENEEA. Trimming took 5 bases from V and 1 from J; bases not matched to a gene: 6. The CDR3 DNA sequence: TGTGCCAGCAGCACCGGACAGGGCCCGAACACTGAAGCTTTCTTT. Protein sequence: CASSTGQGPNTEAFF.

V gene TRBV11-3 combines with J gene TRBJ2-1; TRBD1 is a possible D gene (6 bases). Germline CDR1 reads SGHNT; CDR2 reads YENEEA. The V and J ends lost 3 bases and 3 bases respectively, with 12 bases between them. CDR3 length: 15 amino acids. This CDR3 is CASSLRQGIYNEQFF. The CDR3 coding sequence is TGTGCCAGCAGCTTGAGGCAGGGGATCTACAATGAGCAGTTCTTC.

On this clone itself: Other DNA sequences in the sample encode the same CDR3. This chain connects TRBV10-3 to TRBJ1-2, with D possibly matching TRBD1 (5 bases). The V gene's germline CDR1 is ENHRY and CDR2 SYGVKD. The V end was cut by 3 bases, the J end by 3 bases, with 23 bases between. The CDR3 runs to 18 residues. The CDR3, as DNA: TGTGCCATCAGTGAATCACGTGCAGGGCGTGTATCTGACTATGGCTACACCTTC. Translated, it gives CAISESRAGRVSDYGYTF.

This chain joins TRBV19 and TRBJ2-1; a possible D gene is TRBD2 (6 bases). V was cut by 5 bases and J by 1 base, with 12 bases left in between. The CDR3 is 15 amino acids. Per the germline V gene, CDR1 is LNHDA and CDR2 is SQIVND (reference sequence). The CDR3 DNA reads TGTGCCAGTAGTCGGGAGCGGGTTTCCTACAATGAGCAGTTCTTC. As protein: CASSRERVSYNEQFF.

Worth noting for this clone: Within the sample, other DNA sequences also encode this same CDR3. The chain joins TRBV6-4 to TRBJ2-3; D gene ambiguous. V lost 3 bases, J lost 2 bases, and 6 bases lay in between. This CDR3 is built from 13 residues. The germline CDR1 and CDR2 sequences are MRHNA and SNTAGT. The CDR3 DNA reads TGTGCCAGCAGTGAGGGCGACACAGATACGCAGTATTTT. Protein: CASSEGDTDTQYF.

V and J are TRBV28 and TRBJ1-1; 10 bases fit TRBD1. The CDR3 totals 14 residues. Germline-derived CDR1 and CDR2 are MDHEN and SYDVKM. V trimming: 5 bases; J trimming: 6 bases; junction bases outside the gene matches: 6. The CDR3: CASSQAGQGSEAFF. The CDR3 bases are TGTGCCAGCAGTCAGGCGGGACAGGGGTCTGAAGCTTTCTTT.

This chain joins TRBV11-2 and TRBJ2-5; D uncertain. CDR1 is SGHAT and CDR2 is FQNNGV in the germline V gene. V gave up 4 bases and J gave up 4 bases, with 4 bases separating them. This CDR3 region has 11 residues. The CDR3 protein is CASSWRETQYF. The CDR3 bases are TGTGCCAGCAGCTGGAGAGAGACCCAGTACTTC.

The chain couples TRBV7-2 to TRBJ2-1, with 10 positions matching TRBD2. The CDR3 is 16 amino acids. Germline loops: CDR1 SGHTA, CDR2 FQGNSA. The V gene end was trimmed by 4 bases and the J gene end by 4 bases; junction bases not matched to a gene: 7. The CDR3 loop is CASSSLRTSGYNEQFF. The CDR3, as DNA: TGTGCCAGCAGCTCACTACGGACTAGCGGTTACAATGAGCAGTTCTTC. The full variable domain, with the rest looked up from reference TRBV7-2 and TRBJ2-1, is GAGVSQSPSNKVTEKGKDVELRCDPISGHTALYWYRQSLGQGLEFLIYFQGNSAPDKSGLPSDRFSAERTGGSVSTLTIQRTQQEDSAVYLCASSSLRTSGYNEQFFGPGTRLTVL.

This chain links TRBV6-6 with TRBJ1-1; D remains unclear. Germline-derived CDR1 and CDR2 are MNHNY and SVGAGI (reference sequence). The CDR3 spans 15 residues. V was trimmed by 0 bases and J by 1 base, leaving 9 bases between them. In DNA form, the CDR3 reads TGTGCCAGCAGTTACTCGCCTAGAACGAACACTGAAGCTTTCTTT. It translates to CASSYSPRTNTEAFF.

The chain is built from TRBV7-3 and TRBJ2-3, with 8 bases identical to TRBD2. With 5 bases clipped from V and 3 bases from J, the junction kept 7 bases outside the gene matches. This CDR3 contains 15 residues. The germline V gene has CDR1 SGHTA and CDR2 FQGTGA. In DNA form, the CDR3 reads TGTGCCAGCAGCCCCTCCGGGACTAGGACAGATACGCAGTATTTT. Its protein product is CASSPSGTRTDTQYF. Looking up the rest from reference TRBV7-3 and TRBJ2-3 gives the full variable domain: GAGVSQTPSNKVTEKGKYVELRCDPISGHTALYWYRQSLGQGPEFLIYFQGTGAADDSGLPNDRFFAVRPEGSVSTLKIQRTERGDSAVYLCASSPSGTRTDTQYFGPGTRLTVL.

The V gene is TRBV5-1, the J gene TRBJ2-3; D is perhaps TRBD2 (5 bases). The CDR3 has 14 amino acids. Trimming removed 5 bases from V and 4 bases from J, with 14 bases in between. Germline CDR1 is SGHRS and CDR2 is YFSETQ. CDR3 in amino acids: CASRPGLEADTQYF. CDR3 nucleotides: TGCGCCAGCAGGCCGGGATTGGAGGCAGATACGCAGTATTTT. Variable domain in full (rest from reference TRBV5-1 and TRBJ2-3): KAGVTQTPRYLIKTRGQQVTLSCSPISGHRSVSWYQQTPGQGLQFLFEYFSETQRNKGNFPGRFSGRQFSNSRSEMNVSTLELGDSALYLCASRPGLEADTQYFGPGTRLTVL.

The V gene is TRBV2, the J gene TRBJ1-1, with D maybe TRBD1 (6 bases). The V end was cut by 5 bases, the J end by 5 bases, with 12 bases between. The CDR3 has 13 amino acids. Germline values: CDR1 SNHLY, CDR2 FYNNEI. CDR3 DNA sequence: TGTGCCAGCAGTAGTCAGGGGATAACTGAAGCTTTCTTT. Its protein is CASSSQGITEAFF.

This sequence joins TRBV7-8 and TRBJ1-1; D remains unclear. The germline V gene encodes CDR1 SGHVS and CDR2 FQNEAQ. Trimming took off 6 bases at V and 4 bases at J, with 12 bases between the two ends. This CDR3 contains 13 residues. The CDR3 sequence is CASSSVPSTEAFF. CDR3 in DNA: TGTGCCAGCAGTAGCGTCCCCTCCACTGAAGCTTTCTTT.

The chain employs TRBV7-2 and TRBJ2-1, with 14 bases fitting TRBD2. V trimming: 1 base; J trimming: 0 bases; junction bases outside the gene matches: 5. This CDR3 contains 19 residues. From germline, CDR1 is SGHTA and CDR2 FQGNSA. CDR3 loop: CASSLVTSGGGSSYNEQFF. The CDR3 DNA reads as TGTGCCAGCAGCTTAGTGACTAGCGGGGGGGGGAGCTCCTACAATGAGCAGTTCTTC.

This chain uses TRBV7-3 with TRBJ2-1, with a tentative D call TRBD2 (6 bases). Germline V CDR1 and CDR2: SGHTA, FQGTGA. This CDR3 has 17 residues. V lost 6 bases, J lost 0 bases, and 18 bases lay in between. The CDR3 protein is CASSRFQIADSYNEQFF. In nucleotides, the CDR3 is TGTGCCAGCAGTCGATTCCAAATAGCGGACTCCTACAATGAGCAGTTCTTC.